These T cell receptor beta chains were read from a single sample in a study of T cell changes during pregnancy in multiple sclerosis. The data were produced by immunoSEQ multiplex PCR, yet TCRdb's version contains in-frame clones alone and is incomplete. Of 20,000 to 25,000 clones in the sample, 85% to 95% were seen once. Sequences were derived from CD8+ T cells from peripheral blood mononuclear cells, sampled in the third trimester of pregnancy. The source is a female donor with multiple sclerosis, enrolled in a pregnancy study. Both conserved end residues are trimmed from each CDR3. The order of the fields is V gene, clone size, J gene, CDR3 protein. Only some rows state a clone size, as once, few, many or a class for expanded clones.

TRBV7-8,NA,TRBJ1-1,ASSLAGTGGGGAEAF
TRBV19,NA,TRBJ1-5,ASSVYRGEGVFSNQPQH
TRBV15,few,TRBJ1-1,ATSSDRGPNTEAF
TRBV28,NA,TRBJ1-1,ASNDFENTEAF
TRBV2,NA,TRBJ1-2,ASSDPGQGQYGYT
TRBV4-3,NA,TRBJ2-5,ASSQERLAGETQY
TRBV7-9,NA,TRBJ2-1,ASSLLSGTQEEQF
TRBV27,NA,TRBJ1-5,ASSLGGFGSNQPQH
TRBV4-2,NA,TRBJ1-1,ASSHLPGQGGDTEAF
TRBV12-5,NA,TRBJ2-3,ASGLSTGTSTDTQY
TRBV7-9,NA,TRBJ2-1,ASSVPGTVYNEQF
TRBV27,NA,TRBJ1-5,ASSSLPLGAEGEPQH